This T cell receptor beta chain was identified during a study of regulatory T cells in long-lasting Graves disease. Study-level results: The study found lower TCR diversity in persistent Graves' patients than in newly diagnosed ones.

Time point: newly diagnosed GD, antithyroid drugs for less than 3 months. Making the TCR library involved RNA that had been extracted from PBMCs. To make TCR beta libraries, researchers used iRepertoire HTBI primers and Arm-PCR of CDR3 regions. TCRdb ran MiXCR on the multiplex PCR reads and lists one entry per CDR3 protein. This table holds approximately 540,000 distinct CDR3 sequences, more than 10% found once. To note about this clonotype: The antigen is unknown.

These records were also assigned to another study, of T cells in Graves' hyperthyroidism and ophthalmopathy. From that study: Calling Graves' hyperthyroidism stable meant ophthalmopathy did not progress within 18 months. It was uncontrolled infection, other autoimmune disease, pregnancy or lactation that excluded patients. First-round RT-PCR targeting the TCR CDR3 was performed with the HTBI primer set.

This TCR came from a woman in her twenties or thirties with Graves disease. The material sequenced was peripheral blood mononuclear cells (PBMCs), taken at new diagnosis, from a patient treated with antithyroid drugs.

CDR3 residues: CAWKLRGSGTEAFF. The DNA for the CDR3 is TGTGCCTGGAAGCTTCGGGGAAGTGGCACTGAAGCTTTCTTT. The genes are TRBV30 and TRBJ1-1; D ambiguous. The CDR3 runs 14 residues. The V and J ends lost 4 bases and 4 bases respectively, with 16 bases between them. CDR1 and CDR2 from the germline V gene are GTSNPN and SVGIG (reference sequence).